The T cell receptor (beta chain) under discussion was sequenced for a study of cytomegalovirus exposure and HLA in healthy donors. V shed 4 bases and J 5 bases; nucleotides not matched to a gene: 9. The length of the CDR3 is 17 residues. Germline values: CDR1 SGHTA, CDR2 FQGNSA. In the PCR, 60 Vbeta and 13 Jbeta primers were used. Clones were read by immunoSEQ multiplex PCR, and TCRdb kept only the in-frame ones, dropping some. The table records tens of thousands of clones, about four fifths of them present only once. This chain joins TRBV7-2 and TRBJ2-2; TRBD2 matches 11 bases. The receptor was derived from a woman aged 30 to 39 in good health and CMV-seronegative. The specimen was PBMCs. CDR3 sequence reads: CASSYTSGRRGTGELFF. The CDR3 coding sequence is TGTGCCAGCAGCTATACTAGCGGGAGAAGGGGGACCGGGGAGCTGTTTTTT.